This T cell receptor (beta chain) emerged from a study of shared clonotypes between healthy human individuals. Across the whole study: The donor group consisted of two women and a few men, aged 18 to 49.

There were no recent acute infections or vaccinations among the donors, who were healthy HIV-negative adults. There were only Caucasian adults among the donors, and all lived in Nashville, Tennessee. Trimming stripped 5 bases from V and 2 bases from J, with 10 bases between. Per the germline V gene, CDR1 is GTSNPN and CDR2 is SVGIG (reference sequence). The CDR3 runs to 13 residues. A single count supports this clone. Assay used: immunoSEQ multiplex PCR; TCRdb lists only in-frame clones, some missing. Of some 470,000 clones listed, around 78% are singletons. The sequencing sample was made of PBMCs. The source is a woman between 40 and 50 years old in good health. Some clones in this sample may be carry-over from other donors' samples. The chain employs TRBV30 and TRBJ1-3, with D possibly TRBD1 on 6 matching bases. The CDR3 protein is CAWDRTTGNTIYF. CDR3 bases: TGTGCCTGGGACAGGACAACTGGAAACACCATATATTTT.